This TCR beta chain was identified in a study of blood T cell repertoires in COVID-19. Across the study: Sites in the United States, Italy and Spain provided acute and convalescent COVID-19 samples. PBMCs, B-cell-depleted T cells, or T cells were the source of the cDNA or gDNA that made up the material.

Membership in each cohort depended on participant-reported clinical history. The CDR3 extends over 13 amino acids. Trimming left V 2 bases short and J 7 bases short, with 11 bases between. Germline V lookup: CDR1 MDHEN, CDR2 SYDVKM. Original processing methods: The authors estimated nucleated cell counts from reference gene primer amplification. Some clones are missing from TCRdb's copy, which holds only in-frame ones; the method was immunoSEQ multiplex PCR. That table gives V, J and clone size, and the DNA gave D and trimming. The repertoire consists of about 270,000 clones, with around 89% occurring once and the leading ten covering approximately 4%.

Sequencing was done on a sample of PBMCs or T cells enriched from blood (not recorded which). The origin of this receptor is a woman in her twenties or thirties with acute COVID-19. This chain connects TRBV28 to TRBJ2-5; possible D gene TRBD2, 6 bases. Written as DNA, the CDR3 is TGTGCCAGCAGTTTAAGAGGTAGCGGGACCCAGTACTTC. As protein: CASSLRGSGTQYF.